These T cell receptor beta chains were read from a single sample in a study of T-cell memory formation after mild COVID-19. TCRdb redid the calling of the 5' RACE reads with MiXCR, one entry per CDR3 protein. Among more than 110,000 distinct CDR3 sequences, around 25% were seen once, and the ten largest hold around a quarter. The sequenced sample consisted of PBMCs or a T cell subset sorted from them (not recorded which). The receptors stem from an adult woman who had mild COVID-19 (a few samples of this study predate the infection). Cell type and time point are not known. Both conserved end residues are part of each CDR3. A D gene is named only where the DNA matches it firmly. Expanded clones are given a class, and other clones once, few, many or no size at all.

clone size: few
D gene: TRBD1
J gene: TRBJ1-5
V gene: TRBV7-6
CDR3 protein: CASSPPGGRNQPQHF
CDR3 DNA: TGTGCCAGCAGCCCCCCAGGGGGGCGCAATCAGCCCCAGCATTTT

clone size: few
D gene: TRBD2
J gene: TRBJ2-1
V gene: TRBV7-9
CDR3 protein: CASSSQRDSYNEQFF
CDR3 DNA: TGTGCCAGCAGCTCCCAGCGGGACTCCTACAATGAGCAGTTCTTC

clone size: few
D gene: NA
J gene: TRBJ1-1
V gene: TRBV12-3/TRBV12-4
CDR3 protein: CASSWENTEAFF
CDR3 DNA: TGTGCCAGCAGTTGGGAGAACACTGAAGCTTTCTTT

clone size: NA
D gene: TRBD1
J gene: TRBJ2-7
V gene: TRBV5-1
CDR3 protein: CASSQGQSYEQYF
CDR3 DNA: TGCGCCAGCAGCCAGGGACAGTCCTACGAGCAGTACTTC

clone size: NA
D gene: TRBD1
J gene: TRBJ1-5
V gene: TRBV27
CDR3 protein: CASSLRDRGLDSNQPQHF
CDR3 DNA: TGTGCCAGCAGTTTAAGGGACAGGGGGCTGGATAGCAATCAGCCCCAGCATTTT

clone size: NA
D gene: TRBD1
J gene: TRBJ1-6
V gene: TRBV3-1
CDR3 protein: CASRPGQAISPLHF
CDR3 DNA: TGTGCCAGCCGGCCGGGACAGGCGATTTCACCCCTCCACTTT

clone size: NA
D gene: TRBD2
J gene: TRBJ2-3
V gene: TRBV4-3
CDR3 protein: CASSSGAGMADTQYF
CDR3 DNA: TGCGCCAGCAGCTCGGGAGCGGGAATGGCAGATACGCAGTATTTT

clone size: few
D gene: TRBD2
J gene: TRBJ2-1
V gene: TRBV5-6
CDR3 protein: CASSLAGRGAYNEQFF
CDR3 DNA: TGTGCCAGCAGCTTGGCTGGTCGGGGGGCCTACAATGAGCAGTTCTTC

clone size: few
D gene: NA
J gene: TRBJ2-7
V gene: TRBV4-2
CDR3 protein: CASSQDGSRNEQYF
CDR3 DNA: TGTGCCAGCAGCCAAGATGGCTCGAGGAACGAGCAGTACTTC

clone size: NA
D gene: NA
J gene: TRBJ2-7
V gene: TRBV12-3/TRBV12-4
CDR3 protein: CASMNSGGAGDYEQYF
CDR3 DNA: TGTGCCAGCATGAACTCCGGGGGCGCCGGGGACTACGAGCAGTACTTC

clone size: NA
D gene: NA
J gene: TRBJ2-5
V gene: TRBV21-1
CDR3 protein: CAAEETQYF
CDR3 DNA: TGTGCCGCGGAAGAGACCCAGTACTTC

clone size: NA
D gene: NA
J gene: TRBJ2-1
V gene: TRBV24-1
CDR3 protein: CATSGPGSNEQFF
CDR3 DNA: TGTGCCACCAGTGGTCCCGGTTCGAATGAGCAGTTCTTC

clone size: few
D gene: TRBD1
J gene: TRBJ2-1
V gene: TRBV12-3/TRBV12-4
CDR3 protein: CSTGASSYNEQFF
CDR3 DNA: TGTTCTACAGGGGCCAGCTCCTACAATGAGCAGTTCTTC

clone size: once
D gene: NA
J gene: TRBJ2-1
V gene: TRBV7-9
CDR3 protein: CASSLASHEQFF
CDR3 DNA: TGTGCCAGCAGCTTAGCTTCCCACGAGCAGTTCTTC

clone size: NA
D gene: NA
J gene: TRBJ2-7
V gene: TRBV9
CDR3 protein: CASSVGQVGDEQYF
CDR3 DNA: TGTGCCAGCAGCGTAGGGCAGGTGGGCGACGAGCAGTACTTC

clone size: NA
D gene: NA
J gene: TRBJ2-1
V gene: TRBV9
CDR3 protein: CASSPAGSYTEQFF
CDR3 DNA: TGTGCCAGCAGCCCTGCGGGTTCCTACACTGAGCAGTTCTTC

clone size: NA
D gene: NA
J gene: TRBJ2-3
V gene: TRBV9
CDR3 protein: CASSEETTSTDTQYF
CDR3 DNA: TGTGCCAGCAGCGAAGAGACAACTAGCACAGATACGCAGTATTTT

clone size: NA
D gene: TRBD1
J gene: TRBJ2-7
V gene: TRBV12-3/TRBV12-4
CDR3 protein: CASSNPGTGSYEQYF
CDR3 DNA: TGTGCCAGCAGTAACCCCGGGACAGGGAGCTACGAGCAGTACTTC

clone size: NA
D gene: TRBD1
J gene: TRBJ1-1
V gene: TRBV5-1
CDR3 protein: CASSLAGGFTEAFF
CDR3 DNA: TGCGCCAGCAGCTTGGCAGGGGGCTTCACTGAAGCTTTCTTT

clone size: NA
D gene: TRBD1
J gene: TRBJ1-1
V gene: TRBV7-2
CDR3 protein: CATGDRGTEAFF
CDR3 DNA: TGTGCCACCGGAGACAGGGGCACTGAAGCTTTCTTT

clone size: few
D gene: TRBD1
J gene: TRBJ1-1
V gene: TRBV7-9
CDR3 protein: CASSPRTGKNTEAFF
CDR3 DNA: TGTGCCAGCAGCCCCCGGACAGGGAAGAACACTGAAGCTTTCTTT

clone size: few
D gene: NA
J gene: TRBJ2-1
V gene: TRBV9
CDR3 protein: CASSVVSSLGSYNEQFF
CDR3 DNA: TGTGCCAGCAGCGTAGTCTCGAGTTTGGGTAGCTACAATGAGCAGTTCTTC

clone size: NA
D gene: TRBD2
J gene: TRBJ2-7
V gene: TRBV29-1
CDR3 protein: CSVTGTSPNKQYF
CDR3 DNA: TGCAGCGTGACCGGGACTAGCCCCAACAAGCAGTACTTC

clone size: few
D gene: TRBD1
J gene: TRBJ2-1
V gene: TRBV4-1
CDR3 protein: CASSQVGQGASYNEQFF
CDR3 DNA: TGCGCCAGCAGCCAAGTAGGACAGGGGGCTAGCTACAATGAGCAGTTCTTC

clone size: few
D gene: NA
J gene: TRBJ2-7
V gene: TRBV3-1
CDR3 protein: CASSQDRGYEQYF
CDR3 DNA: TGTGCCAGCAGCCAAGATCGCGGGTACGAGCAGTACTTC

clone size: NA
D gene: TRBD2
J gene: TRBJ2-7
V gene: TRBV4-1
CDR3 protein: CASSQERGGTYEQYF
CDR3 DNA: TGCGCCAGCAGCCAGGAGCGGGGGGGCACCTACGAGCAGTACTTC

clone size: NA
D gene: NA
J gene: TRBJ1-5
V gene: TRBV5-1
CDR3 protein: CASSLDWGAGQPQHF
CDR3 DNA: TGCGCCAGCAGCTTGGATTGGGGGGCGGGGCAGCCCCAGCATTTT

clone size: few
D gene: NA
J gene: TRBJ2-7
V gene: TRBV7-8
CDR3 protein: CASSLVPGPVRDQSSYEQYF
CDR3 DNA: TGTGCCAGCAGCTTAGTCCCCGGCCCAGTCCGGGACCAAAGCTCCTACGAGCAGTACTTC

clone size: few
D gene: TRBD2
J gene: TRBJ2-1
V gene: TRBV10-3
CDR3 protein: CAISESASGGGNEQFF
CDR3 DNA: TGTGCCATCAGTGAGTCGGCTAGCGGGGGGGGCAATGAGCAGTTCTTC

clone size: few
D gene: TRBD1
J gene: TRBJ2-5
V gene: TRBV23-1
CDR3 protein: CASSRIGTGDVETQYF
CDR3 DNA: TGCGCCAGCAGTCGAATCGGGACAGGGGATGTAGAGACCCAGTACTTC

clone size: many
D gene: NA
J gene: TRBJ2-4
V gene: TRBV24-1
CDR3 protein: CATSDFVDIQYF
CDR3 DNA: TGTGCCACCAGTGATTTTGTAGACATTCAGTACTTC

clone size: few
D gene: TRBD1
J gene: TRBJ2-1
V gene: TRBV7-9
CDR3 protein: CASLNEGADEQFF
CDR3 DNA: TGTGCCAGCCTTAACGAGGGGGCAGATGAGCAGTTCTTC

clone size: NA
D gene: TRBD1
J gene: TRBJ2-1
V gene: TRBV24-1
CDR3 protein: CATSDSGTGASNEQFF
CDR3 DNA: TGTGCCACCAGTGATTCCGGGACAGGGGCGAGCAATGAGCAGTTCTTC

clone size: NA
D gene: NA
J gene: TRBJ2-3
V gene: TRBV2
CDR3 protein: CASGFGQPTDTQYF
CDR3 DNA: TGTGCCAGCGGATTCGGACAGCCCACAGATACGCAGTATTTT

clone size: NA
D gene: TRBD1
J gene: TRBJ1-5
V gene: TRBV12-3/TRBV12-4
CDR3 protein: CASSLAGTGTSNQPQHF
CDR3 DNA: TGTGCCAGCAGTCTTGCCGGGACAGGGACCAGCAATCAGCCCCAGCATTTT

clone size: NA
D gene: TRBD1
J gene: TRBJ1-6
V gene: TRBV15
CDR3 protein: CATSRDSQGAIPLHF
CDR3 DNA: TGTGCCACCAGCAGAGATTCCCAGGGGGCGATACCCCTCCACTTT

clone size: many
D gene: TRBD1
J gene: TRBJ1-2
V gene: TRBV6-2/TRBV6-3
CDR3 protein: CASSYPRPMTGDLDGYTF
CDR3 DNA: TGTGCCAGCAGTTACCCTCGTCCCATGACAGGGGATTTGGATGGCTACACCTTC

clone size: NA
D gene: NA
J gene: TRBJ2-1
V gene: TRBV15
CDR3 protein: CATSREYNEQFF
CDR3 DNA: TGTGCCACCAGCAGAGAGTACAATGAGCAGTTCTTC

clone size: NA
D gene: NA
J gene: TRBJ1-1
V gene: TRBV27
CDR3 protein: CASSLSYSLNTEAFF
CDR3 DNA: TGTGCCAGCAGTTTATCGTACAGCCTGAACACTGAAGCTTTCTTT

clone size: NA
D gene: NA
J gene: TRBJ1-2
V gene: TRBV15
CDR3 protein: CATSGDLWAGLVGYTF
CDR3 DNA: TGTGCCACCAGCGGCGACCTGTGGGCAGGGCTTGTGGGCTACACCTTC

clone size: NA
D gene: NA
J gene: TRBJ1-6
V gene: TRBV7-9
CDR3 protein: CASSLPNSPLHF
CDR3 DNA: TGTGCCAGCAGCTTACCTAATTCACCCCTCCACTTT

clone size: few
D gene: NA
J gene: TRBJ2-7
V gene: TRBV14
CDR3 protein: CASSVLQHYEQYF
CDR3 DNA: TGTGCCAGCAGCGTACTACAGCACTACGAGCAGTACTTC

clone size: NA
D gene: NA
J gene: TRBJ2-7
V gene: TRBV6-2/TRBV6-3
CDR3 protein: CASGVEQYF
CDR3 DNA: TGTGCCAGCGGGGTCGAGCAGTACTTC

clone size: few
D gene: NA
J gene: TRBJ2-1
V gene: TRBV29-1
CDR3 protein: CSVEVLGDEQFF
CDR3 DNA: TGCAGCGTTGAAGTCTTAGGGGACGAGCAGTTCTTC

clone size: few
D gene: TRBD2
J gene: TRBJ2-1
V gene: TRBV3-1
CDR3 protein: CASSPKGTSDAYNEQFF
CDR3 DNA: TGTGCCAGCAGCCCGAAGGGGACTAGCGACGCCTACAATGAGCAGTTCTTC

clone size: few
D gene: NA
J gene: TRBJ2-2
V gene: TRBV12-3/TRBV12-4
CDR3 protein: CASSLLGSTGELFF
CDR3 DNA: TGTGCCAGCAGCCTCCTGGGTAGCACCGGGGAGCTGTTTTTT

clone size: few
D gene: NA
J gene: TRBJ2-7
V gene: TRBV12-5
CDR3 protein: CASGPQGYDEQYF
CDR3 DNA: TGTGCTAGTGGCCCTCAAGGGTATGACGAGCAGTACTTC

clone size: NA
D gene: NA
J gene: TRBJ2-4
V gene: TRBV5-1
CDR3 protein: CASSLGWDIRTPVLAKNIQYF
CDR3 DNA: TGCGCCAGCAGCTTGGGTTGGGACATCCGGACTCCTGTGCTGGCCAAAAACATTCAGTACTTC

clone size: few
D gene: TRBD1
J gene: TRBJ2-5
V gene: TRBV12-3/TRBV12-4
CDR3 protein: CASTGTEETQYF
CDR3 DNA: TGTGCCAGCACCGGGACAGAAGAGACCCAGTACTTC

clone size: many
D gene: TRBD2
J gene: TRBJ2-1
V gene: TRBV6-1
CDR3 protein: CASSVSGGSYNEQFF
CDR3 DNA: TGTGCCAGCAGTGTTAGCGGGGGATCCTACAATGAGCAGTTCTTC

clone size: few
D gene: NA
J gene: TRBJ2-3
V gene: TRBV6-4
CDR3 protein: CASSDSEGATDTQYF
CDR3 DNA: TGTGCCAGCAGTGACTCGGAGGGGGCGACAGATACGCAGTATTTT

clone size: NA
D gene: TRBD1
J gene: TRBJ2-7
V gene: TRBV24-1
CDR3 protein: CATSESGQGAFSEQYF
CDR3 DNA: TGTGCCACCAGTGAATCGGGACAGGGGGCTTTCTCGGAGCAGTACTTC

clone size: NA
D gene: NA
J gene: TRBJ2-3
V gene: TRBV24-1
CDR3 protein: CATDRRTDTQYF
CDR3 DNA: TGTGCCACTGACCGACGGACAGATACGCAGTATTTT

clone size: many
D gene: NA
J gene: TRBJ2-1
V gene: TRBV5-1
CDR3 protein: CASSPLKGSSYNEQFF
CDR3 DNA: TGCGCCAGCAGCCCCCTCAAGGGGAGCTCCTACAATGAGCAGTTCTTC

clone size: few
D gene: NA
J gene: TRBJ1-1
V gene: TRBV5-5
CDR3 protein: CASDGEGTNTEAFF
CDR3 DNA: TGTGCCAGCGACGGAGAAGGGACGAACACTGAAGCTTTCTTT